This T cell receptor (beta chain) was retrieved from a study of shared clonotypes between healthy human individuals. A remark on this clone: The antigen is not known.

Trimming pared 5 bases from V and 1 base from J, leaving 11 bases between. This CDR3 has 14 amino acids. Germline V gene sequence: CDR1 SEHNR, CDR2 FQNEAQ (reference sequence). Study-level findings and limits: Specimens sampled were limited to blood, with tissue repertoires likely differing.

Libraries were prepared by immunoSEQ multiplex PCR; TCRdb keeps only in-frame clonotypes and omits some of them. The sample contains a few million clones, around 95% of which appear only once. Sequenced: naive CD4+ T cells sorted from blood. The subset is: CD45RA+ positively selected. This TCR came from a man in his late teens or twenties in good health. This chain links TRBV7-9 with TRBJ1-2; TRBD1 is a possible D gene (5 bases). Written as DNA, the CDR3 is TGTGCCAGCAGCCCCGAGGGGCTTAACTATGGCTACACCTTC. Protein sequence: CASSPEGLNYGYTF.